This T cell receptor beta chain was recovered during a study of blood T cell repertoires in COVID-19. Across the study: PBMCs, B-cell-depleted T cells, or T cells were the source of the cDNA or gDNA that made up the material.

The germline gives CDR1 MDHEN, CDR2 SYDVKM. Unmatched junction bases numbered 14, after V lost 0 bases and J lost 11 bases. This CDR3 contains 16 residues. In the original analysis: Reference gene primers were amplified, and this amplification served to estimate nucleated cell counts. Generated by immunoSEQ multiplex PCR, the TCRdb table keeps only in-frame clones and is missing some. V, J and clone size were drawn from that table, and D and trimming were deduced from the DNA. The sample has more than 35,000 clones, 65% to 90% seen once. The sample was peripheral blood. V usage is TRBV28 and J usage is TRBJ1-1; 8 positions match TRBD1. This TCR was recovered from a human donor in a cohort sampled during active COVID-19. The CDR3, as DNA: TGTGCCAGCAGTTTATGGGGGGGCCAAGGGACAGGCAGGGCTTTCTTT. Residues: CASSLWGGQGTGRAFF.